These 20 T cell receptor beta chains were all obtained from the same sample, sequenced in a study of blood T cells in healthy people across ages. Through a sample-barcoded 5' primer and a J-beta primer mix, a second PCR was run for about 7 to 12 cycles. TCRdb re-derived calls from the 5' RACE reads in MiXCR, one entry per CDR3 protein. The sample has roughly 1.7 million distinct CDR3 sequences, almost 35% seen once. The specimen sequenced was blood. The receptor source for this set is a woman aged 25 to 45 in good health.

The chain has TRBV12-3 or TRBV12-4 and TRBJ2-1, with 9 nucleotides matching TRBD2. Germline trimming cut 6 bases from V and 10 bases from J; bases unmatched to any gene: 10. The CDR3 length is 14 residues. CDR3 coding DNA: TGTGCCAGCAGCAAGAGCGGGAGGACCTACGAGCAGTTCTTC. Amino acids: CASSKSGRTYEQFF.

This clonotype was found a few times. The chain recombines TRBV20-1 with TRBJ2-2; 7 positions match TRBD1. Germline CDR1 is DFQATT and CDR2 is SNEGSKA (reference sequence). CDR3 length: 16 residues. Trimming at V came to 5 bases and at J to 4 bases, leaving 13 bases not matched to a gene. The CDR3 coding sequence is TGCAGTGCTCAATCTCCGGACAGGACTTTCACCGGGGAGCTGTTTTTT. Translating it yields CSAQSPDRTFTGELFF.

The V and J genes are TRBV28 and TRBJ2-5, with D unclear. The J call may be mistaken, given a closer DNA end match to TRBJ2-7. This CDR3 is 16 amino acids long. The germline gives CDR1 MDHEN, CDR2 SYDVKM. In DNA, the CDR3 is TGTGCCAGCAGTTTGCCAAGGTTGGGATCTAGCTACGAGCAGTACTTC. It specifies CASSLPRLGSSYEQYF.

V and J are TRBV5-4 and TRBJ2-7, with 8 bases fitting TRBD2. V shed 0 bases, J shed 0 bases, and the junction held 8 bases outside the gene matches. Germline CDR1 and CDR2: SGHNT and YYREEE (reference sequence). The CDR3 has 17 residues. In DNA form, the CDR3 reads TGTGCCAGCAGCTTGGGCGAACTAGCGGAAAGCTCCTACGAGCAGTACTTC. Translating it yields CASSLGELAESSYEQYF.

This clonotype was seen just once. The DNA of the CDR3 is TGCGCCAGCAGCTTCCCCGCGGCAGGGGGTAACTACGAGCAGTACTTC. This translates into CASSFPAAGGNYEQYF. V usage is TRBV5-1 and J usage is TRBJ2-5; TRBD1 agrees at 7 bases. Near its end, the DNA agrees better with TRBJ2-7, so the J call may be wrong. CDR1 SGHRS and CDR2 YFSETQ come from the germline V gene. The length of the CDR3 is 16 residues.

There are a few counts of this clonotype. For the CDR3, the DNA is TGCAGTGCTAGACCCACCGGGACAGGAGCCTATGGCTACACCTTC. It is translated as CSARPTGTGAYGYTF. The V gene is TRBV20-1, the J gene TRBJ1-2; 8 nucleotides line up with TRBD1. V shed 2 bases and J 4 bases; nucleotides not matched to a gene: 9. The CDR3 length is 15 residues. The germline V gene encodes CDR1 DFQATT and CDR2 SNEGSKA (reference sequence).

The V gene is TRBV7-9, the J gene TRBJ2-5, with 8 bases that match TRBD2. With 5 bases clipped from V and 4 bases from J, the junction kept 9 bases outside the gene matches. CDR3 length: 15 residues. Germline V gene sequence: CDR1 SEHNR, CDR2 FQNEAQ (reference sequence). The CDR3 here is CASSRLAPKGETQYF. DNA for the CDR3: TGTGCCAGCAGCAGACTAGCGCCCAAGGGAGAGACCCAGTACTTC.

The sample holds a few counts of this clonotype. V and J are TRBV20-1 and TRBJ2-7, with TRBD1 matching 9 bases. The V gene end was trimmed by 6 bases and the J gene end by 5 bases; junction bases not matched to a gene: 14. CDR3 length equals 15 residues. Germline values: CDR1 DFQATT, CDR2 SNEGSKA (reference sequence). CDR3 region: CSAPHTGQGKNEQYF. The CDR3 region has the DNA TGCAGTGCCCCTCATACGGGACAGGGAAAGAACGAGCAGTACTTC.

CDR3 DNA: TGTGCCACCAGCAGAGATCAAGGACGGGACTGGTACGAGCAGTACTTC. This codes for CATSRDQGRDWYEQYF. The rearrangement links TRBV15 to TRBJ2-7; D may be TRBD2 (6 bases). The V end lost 0 bases, the J end lost 4 bases, and 16 bases lay between the germline ends. Germline loops: CDR1 LNHNV, CDR2 YYDKDF (reference sequence). The CDR3 spans 16 residues.

This clonotype was observed at least ten times. The J gene is TRBJ2-1, the V gene TRBV25-1; TRBD2 agrees at 13 bases. Trimming at V came to 11 bases and at J to 4 bases, leaving 5 bases not matched to a gene. This CDR3 is built from 14 residues. CDR1 is MGHDK, CDR2 SYGVNS, per germline. The CDR3 loop is CASSTSGRYNEQFF. DNA for the CDR3: TGTGCCTCTTCGACTAGCGGGAGGTACAATGAGCAGTTCTTC. Together with reference TRBV25-1 and TRBJ2-1, the CDR3 gives the full variable domain: EADIYQTPRYLVIGTGKKITLECSQTMGHDKMYWYQQDPGMELHLIHYSYGVNSTEKGDLSSESTVSRIRTEHFPLTLESARPSHTSQYLCASSTSGRYNEQFFGPGTRLTVL.

This rearrangement joins TRBV6-2 or TRBV6-3 to TRBJ2-4; 8 positions agree with TRBD1. The CDR3 is 15 residues long. Germline V gene lookup returns CDR1 MNHEY and CDR2 SVGEGT. Trimming at V came to 2 bases and at J to 7 bases, leaving 7 bases not matched to a gene. DNA of the CDR3: TGTGCCAGCAGTTACCCACCGGACAGGGTGAACATTCAGTACTTC. Protein: CASSYPPDRVNIQYF.

This chain uses TRBV28 with TRBJ2-3; 10 nucleotides agree with TRBD2. The CDR3 has 22 amino acids. CDR1 is MDHEN, CDR2 SYDVKM, per germline. V trimming: 4 bases; J trimming: 6 bases; junction bases outside the gene matches: 28. In nucleotides, the CDR3 is TGTGCCAGCAGTTCTAACCAGGGGCCGTTTATTGAGCGGGAGGGCCTCTCCGATACGCAGTATTTT. This gives the protein CASSSNQGPFIEREGLSDTQYF.

V gene TRBV20-1 combines with J gene TRBJ1-5; the match to TRBD1 covers 10 bases. The CDR3 totals 15 residues. With V trimmed by 5 bases and J by 6 bases, 10 bases remained unmatched. Germline V gene data show CDR1 as DFQATT and CDR2 as SNEGSKA (reference sequence). The CDR3, as DNA: TGCAGTGCTGGTGAACGGACAGGGGGTAGTCAGCCCCAGCATTTT. This gives the protein CSAGERTGGSQPQHF.

This clonotype was seen a few times. The CDR3 is CASSGGLASSYNEQFF. CDR3 bases: TGTGCCAGCAGTGGGGGTCTAGCGAGCTCCTACAATGAGCAGTTCTTC. This rearrangement joins TRBV19 to TRBJ2-1; D perhaps matches TRBD2 (6 bases). The length of the CDR3 is 16 residues. Germline assignment: CDR1 LNHDA and CDR2 SQIVND (reference sequence). Trimming shortened V by 9 bases and J by 0 bases, and 18 bases separated the two germline ends.

The chain has TRBV27 and TRBJ2-5; either TRBD1 or TRBD2 may supply D (5 bases each). Per germline, CDR1 MNHEY and CDR2 SMNVEV (reference sequence). The CDR3 is 15 amino acids. V shed 0 bases and J shed 4 bases, with 12 bases lying between them. As DNA, the CDR3 is TGTGCCAGCAGTTTATCGGGACGCCCTTCAGAGACCCAGTACTTC. It translates to CASSLSGRPSETQYF.

The table lists this clonotype with many counts. The chain has TRBV12-3 or TRBV12-4 and TRBJ2-3, with 9 bases fitting TRBD1. This CDR3 is 15 amino acids long. Losses at the gene ends were 5 bases for V and 4 bases for J; bases not matched to a gene: 7. The DNA for the CDR3 is TGTGCCAGCAGTACCTGGGGACAGGGATCAGATACGCAGTATTTT. This sequence encodes CASSTWGQGSDTQYF.

The J gene is TRBJ2-7, the V gene TRBV7-3; tentatively, D is TRBD1 or TRBD2 (5 bases each). V was cut by 5 bases and J by 2 bases, with 19 bases left in between. Germline CDR1 SGHTA, CDR2 FQGTGA. The CDR3 spans 16 residues. CDR3 residues: CASSPRAPGTAYEQYF. CDR3 nucleotide sequence: TGTGCCAGCAGCCCGAGGGCCCCGGGGACCGCCTACGAGCAGTACTTC. Supplemented by reference TRBV7-3 and TRBJ2-7, the full variable domain reads GAGVSQTPSNKVTEKGKYVELRCDPISGHTALYWYRQSLGQGPEFLIYFQGTGAADDSGLPNDRFFAVRPEGSVSTLKIQRTERGDSAVYLCASSPRAPGTAYEQYFGPGTRLTVT.

The chain joins TRBV11-1 to TRBJ2-2; TRBD2 matches 8 bases. The CDR3 consists of 17 residues. V gave up 1 base and J gave up 6 bases; unmatched junction bases: 10. CDR1 is SGHAT, CDR2 FQDESV, per germline (reference sequence). Here the CDR3 reads CASSLGGSGGAPGELFF. CDR3 nucleotide sequence: TGTGCCAGCAGCTTAGGGGGCAGCGGGGGAGCCCCCGGGGAGCTGTTTTTT.

The J gene is TRBJ2-1, the V gene TRBV12-3 or TRBV12-4, with a weak D call TRBD2 (6 bases). V lost 5 bases and J lost 2, with 13 bases in between. This CDR3 comprises 15 residues. CDR3 region: CASSPLGRPYNEQFF. Written as DNA, the CDR3 is TGTGCCAGCAGTCCTCTTGGGAGGCCCTACAATGAGCAGTTCTTC.

This clonotype was seen more than once but under ten times. The chain carries TRBV19 and TRBJ1-2; TRBD1 matches 9 bases. V was pared by 5 bases and J by 2 bases, with 6 bases of the junction left unmatched. Germline assignment: CDR1 LNHDA and CDR2 SQIVND (reference sequence). The CDR3 sequence is 15 residues long. The CDR3 bases are TGTGCCAGTAGTTGGGGACAGGGAGAGAACTATGGCTACACCTTC. Protein sequence: CASSWGQGENYGYTF.